These 11 T cell receptor beta chains were all obtained from the same sample, sequenced in a study of cytomegalovirus exposure and HLA in healthy donors. PCR primers comprised 60 Vbeta and 13 Jbeta primers. This table comes from immunoSEQ multiplex PCR, and its TCRdb copy is limited to in-frame clones, with some not included. The data show under 300,000 clones, under 80% seen once. The sequenced sample consisted of PBMCs. Receptor source: a female donor in good health and CMV-seronegative.

In its sample, this clone was seen a few times. CDR3 sequence reads: CASSPRGGGDTQYF. Written as DNA, the CDR3 is TGTGCCAGCTCACCACGTGGAGGAGGAGATACGCAGTATTTT. The chain links TRBV18 to TRBJ2-3, with D perhaps TRBD2 (5 bases). CDR1 and CDR2 (germline): KGHSH, LQKENI. Trimming shortened V by 1 base and J by 5 bases, and 10 bases separated the two germline ends. This CDR3 is built from 14 residues.

V usage is TRBV5-1 and J usage is TRBJ2-5; D is ambiguous. CDR1 and CDR2 from the germline V gene are SGHRS and YFSETQ. V lost 4 bases to trimming and J lost 5 bases, with 9 bases between them. This CDR3 region has 12 residues. In nucleotides, the CDR3 is TGCGCCAGCAGCGCCGAGTTTGAGACCCAGTACTTC. This gives the protein CASSAEFETQYF.

The chain links TRBV7-8 to TRBJ2-3; a weak D match, TRBD1 (5 bases). V was cut by 7 bases and J by 3 bases, with 14 bases left in between. CDR1 is SGHVS and CDR2 is FQNEAQ in the germline V gene. This CDR3 comprises 14 residues. CDR3 in amino acids: CASIPRGGTDTQYF. CDR3 DNA: TGTGCCAGCATACCTAGGGGTGGAACAGATACGCAGTATTTT.

V and J are TRBV30 and TRBJ2-5; 9 bases align to TRBD2. The J segment lost 1 base and the V segment lost 4 bases, leaving 10 bases of the junction unmatched. There are 16 residues in the CDR3. Germline V gene lookup returns CDR1 GTSNPN and CDR2 SVGIG (reference sequence). In DNA form, the CDR3 reads TGTGCCTGGAATAGGGGGCTAGCGGGGTCCCAAGAGACCCAGTACTTC. Translating gives CAWNRGLAGSQETQYF.

This clone came up a few times. V and J are TRBV6-1 and TRBJ2-1; TRBD2 agrees at 7 bases. Germline CDR1 reads MNHNS; CDR2 reads SASEGT. V shed 2 bases and J 3 bases; nucleotides not matched to a gene: 7. This CDR3 has 16 amino acids. The CDR3 DNA reads TGTGCCAGCAGTGAATTGTGGGAGGGCCGCTACAATGAGCAGTTCTTC. This codes for CASSELWEGRYNEQFF.

This chain uses TRBV29-1 with TRBJ1-5, with D maybe TRBD1 (5 bases). CDR1 is SQVTM, CDR2 ANQGSEA, per germline. V lost 5 bases to trimming and J lost 5 bases, with 10 bases between them. The CDR3 is 12 amino acids. The CDR3 DNA reads TGCAGCGTTAACGTAGGGGATCAGCCCCAGCATTTT. The encoded protein is CSVNVGDQPQHF.

The V and J genes are TRBV11-2 and TRBJ1-2; TRBD1 matches 9 bases. The germline CDR1 and CDR2 sequences are SGHAT and FQNNGV. The CDR3 runs 17 residues. Trimming removed 5 bases from V and 2 bases from J; junction bases left unmatched: 12. The CDR3 DNA reads as TGTGCCAGCAGCCAAACTTTCGGAACAGGGGGCAACTATGGCTACACCTTC. Amino acid sequence: CASSQTFGTGGNYGYTF. The full variable domain, its missing parts supplied by reference TRBV11-2 and TRBJ1-2, is EAGVAQSPRYKIIEKRQSVAFWCNPISGHATLYWYQQILGQGPKLLIQFQNNGVVDDSQLPKDRFSAERLKGVDSTLKIQPAKLEDSAVYLCASSQTFGTGGNYGYTFGSGTRLTVV.

The chain employs TRBV11-2 and TRBJ1-5; D call uncertain. Germline CDR1 SGHAT, CDR2 FQNNGV. The length of the CDR3 is 15 residues. The V end was cut by 0 bases, the J end by 4 bases, with 10 bases between. The CDR3 sequence is CASSLEGSRNQPQHF. The CDR3 DNA reads TGTGCCAGCAGCTTAGAGGGGAGCAGAAATCAGCCCCAGCATTTT.

This chain connects TRBV28 to TRBJ1-4; TRBD1 aligns across 8 bases. J was trimmed by 3 bases and V by 3 bases; bases with no gene match: 9. The CDR3 covers 17 residues. Germline loops: CDR1 MDHEN, CDR2 SYDVKM. The DNA of the CDR3 is TGTGCCAGCAGTTTCGGACAGGGACAGGAGCCTAATGAAAAACTGTTTTTT. Its protein is CASSFGQGQEPNEKLFF. The whole variable domain, remainder taken from reference TRBV28 and TRBJ1-4, is DVKVTQSSRYLVKRTGEKVFLECVQDMDHENMFWYRQDPGLGLRLIYFSYDVKMKEKGDIPEGYSVSREKKERFSLILESASTNQTSMYLCASSFGQGQEPNEKLFFGSGTQLSVL.

The chain joins TRBV10-3 to TRBJ2-1, with 8 nucleotides matching TRBD2. The CDR3 covers 15 residues. V lost 3 bases, J lost 4 bases, and 5 bases stayed unmatched. The germline gives CDR1 ENHRY, CDR2 SYGVKD. CDR3 DNA: TGTGCCATCAGTGAAGCTAGCGGGTCTTACAATGAGCAGTTCTTC. It yields the protein CAISEASGSYNEQFF.

This chain uses TRBV28 with TRBJ1-1; D may be TRBD1 (5 bases). Germline V gives CDR1 MDHEN, CDR2 SYDVKM. V shed 7 bases and J shed 7 bases, with 16 bases lying between them. This CDR3 has 13 amino acids. CDR3 residues: CASTGPLLGEAFF. CDR3 sequence (DNA): TGTGCCAGCACAGGGCCCCTGTTGGGTGAAGCTTTCTTT.